This TCR beta chain was captured in a study of blood T cell repertoires in COVID-19. Overall study: The United States, Italy and Spain supplied acute and convalescent COVID-19 samples. Nucleic acid was either cDNA or gDNA, and it came from T cells, B-cell-depleted T cells, or PBMCs.

Living in roughly 25 US areas, the participants were between roughly 18 and 90 years of age. Germline V gene lookup returns CDR1 GTSNPN and CDR2 SVGIG (reference sequence). Between the trimmed V and J ends, which lost 8 bases and 8 bases, there was a span of 25 bases. This CDR3 region has 15 residues. Original analysis: Nucleated cell counts were estimated from reference gene primer amplification. Assay: immunoSEQ multiplex PCR; the TCRdb copy retains only in-frame clones and omits some. V, J and clone size derive from that table, while D and trimming were established from the DNA sequence. The top ten clones hold approximately 0.8% of a sample with some 200,000 clones, over 75% of them seen once. This clone was seen just once.

Material: PBMCs or T cells enriched from blood (not recorded which). This clonotype originated in a woman under 30 who had recovered from COVID-19. The gene calls are TRBV30 and TRBJ2-1; D might be TRBD2 (7 bases). The CDR3 DNA reads TGTGCCGGCCCACGACTCGCTAGAGGGGGGGATGAGCAGTTCTTC. Translation gives CAGPRLARGGDEQFF.